Each of the 32 T cell receptor beta chains below was sequenced from the same sample in a study of blood T cell repertoires in COVID-19. The table came from immunoSEQ multiplex PCR; TCRdb's copy has only in-frame clones and leaves some out. Of roughly 350,000 clones listed, roughly 88% were seen once; the top ten hold under 4.5%. Sequenced input: peripheral blood. The receptors derive from a woman aged 45 to 65 with active or convalescent COVID-19.

The chain's CDR3 is CASSPGLAGHNEQFF. CDR3 DNA: TGTGCCAGCAGTCCGGGACTAGCGGGACACAATGAGCAGTTCTTC. This chain links TRBV27 with TRBJ2-1; TRBD2 matches 13 bases. Germline CDR1 reads MNHEY; CDR2 reads SMNVEV (reference sequence). V trimming: 5 bases; J trimming: 5 bases; junction bases outside the gene matches: 3. This CDR3 has 15 residues.

The rearrangement links TRBV11-3 to TRBJ2-7, with D perhaps TRBD1 (5 bases). The length of the CDR3 is 13 residues. V lost 5 bases and J 4 bases, leaving 12 bases between the germline ends. The germline V gene has CDR1 SGHNT and CDR2 YENEEA. This CDR3 reads CASSPATDYEQYF. The CDR3 DNA reads as TGTGCCAGCAGCCCAGCGACAGATTACGAGCAGTACTTC.

V gene TRBV7-2 combines with J gene TRBJ1-1, with TRBD1 matching over 7 bases. The germline CDR1 and CDR2 sequences are SGHTA and FQGNSA. V lost 2 bases and J lost 3; bases outside the gene matches: 6. CDR3 size: 15 residues. This CDR3 reads CASSLRRQGDTEAFF. The CDR3 DNA reads as TGTGCCAGCAGCTTAAGACGTCAGGGGGACACTGAAGCTTTCTTT.

V and J are TRBV5-1 and TRBJ2-3, with D tentatively TRBD2 (6 bases). The CDR3 length is 16 residues. CDR1 is SGHRS and CDR2 is YFSETQ in the germline V gene. V lost 4 bases and J lost 6, with 21 bases in between. CDR3 sequence: CASSTPSASFLDTQYF. CDR3 in DNA: TGCGCCAGCAGCACCCCTAGCGCCAGTTTTTTGGATACGCAGTATTTT. Using reference TRBV5-1 and TRBJ2-3 for the parts outside the CDR3, the full variable domain is KAGVTQTPRYLIKTRGQQVTLSCSPISGHRSVSWYQQTPGQGLQFLFEYFSETQRNKGNFPGRFSGRQFSNSRSEMNVSTLELGDSALYLCASSTPSASFLDTQYFGPGTRLTVL.

The gene calls are TRBV6-4 and TRBJ2-1; TRBD1 matches 8 bases. Germline CDR1 reads MRHNA; CDR2 reads SNTAGT. The junction had 12 bases not matched to a gene; V was cut back by 0 bases and J by 8 bases. CDR3 length equals 17 residues. CDR3 loop: CASSDSIRTGYKDEQFF. DNA of the CDR3: TGTGCCAGCAGTGACTCGATAAGGACAGGGTATAAGGATGAGCAGTTCTTC.

CDR3 sequence reads: CASVSRGYEQYF. CDR3 coding DNA: TGTGCCAGCGTTTCGAGAGGTTACGAGCAGTACTTC. The chain joins TRBV28 to TRBJ2-7; no firm D call. Trimming shortened V by 8 bases and J by 4 bases, and 12 bases separated the two germline ends. The CDR3 is 12 residues long. Per germline, CDR1 MDHEN and CDR2 SYDVKM.

The rearrangement joins TRBV4-2 to TRBJ2-1; TRBD2 agrees at 10 bases. The CDR3 spans 13 residues. Germline assignment: CDR1 LGHNA and CDR2 YNFKEQ. J was trimmed by 7 bases and V by 4 bases; bases with no gene match: 1. CDR3 coding DNA: TGTGCCAGCAGCCGGACTAGCGGTAATGAGCAGTTCTTC. Translation: CASSRTSGNEQFF.

The rearrangement uses TRBV5-1 and TRBJ1-4; 10 bases fit TRBD1. The CDR3 runs to 16 residues. Germline assignment: CDR1 SGHRS and CDR2 YFSETQ. The junction had 4 bases not matched to a gene; V was cut back by 4 bases and J by 1 base. The CDR3 loop is CASSLGQGVTNEKLFF. In nucleotides, the CDR3 is TGCGCCAGCAGCCTCGGACAGGGGGTAACTAATGAAAAACTGTTTTTT. Based on the CDR3 plus reference TRBV5-1 and TRBJ1-4, the full variable domain is KAGVTQTPRYLIKTRGQQVTLSCSPISGHRSVSWYQQTPGQGLQFLFEYFSETQRNKGNFPGRFSGRQFSNSRSEMNVSTLELGDSALYLCASSLGQGVTNEKLFFGSGTQLSVL.

The chain employs TRBV6-5 and TRBJ1-2; 9 bases agree with TRBD1. The V gene end was trimmed by 6 bases and the J gene end by 8 bases; junction bases not matched to a gene: 10. The CDR3 sequence is 14 residues long. CDR1 MNHEY and CDR2 SVGAGI come from the germline V gene. CDR3 loop: CASRGTGSIGGYTF. In DNA, the CDR3 is TGTGCCAGCAGGGGGACAGGGTCCATAGGAGGCTACACCTTC.

The chain recombines TRBV3-1 (or the pseudogene TRBV3-2) with TRBJ1-6; D remains ambiguous. The CDR3 totals 18 residues. The germline gives CDR1 LGHDT, CDR2 YNNKEL (reference sequence). The V end lost 4 bases, the J end lost 3 bases, and 19 bases lay between the germline ends. The CDR3 spells CASSPVVLRRDYNSPLHF. The CDR3 coding sequence is TGTGCCAGCAGCCCCGTAGTACTCCGCCGGGACTATAATTCACCCCTCCACTTT.

The J gene is TRBJ2-6, the V gene TRBV28; D is perhaps TRBD1 (6 bases). V lost 4 bases, J lost 0 bases, and 10 bases lay in between. The CDR3 has 16 residues. The V gene's germline CDR1 is MDHEN and CDR2 SYDVKM. CDR3 region: CASSWDIYSGANVLTF. The CDR3 bases are TGTGCCAGCAGTTGGGACATTTACTCTGGGGCCAACGTCCTGACTTTC.

The rearrangement uses TRBV6-2 or TRBV6-3 and TRBJ2-1; 13 nucleotides agree with TRBD2. V shed 4 bases and J 8 bases; nucleotides not matched to a gene: 8. CDR3 length: 16 residues. In germline, CDR1 is MNHEY, CDR2 SVGEGT. CDR3 protein: CASSSRTSGGGYEQFF. The CDR3 DNA follows: TGTGCCAGCAGTTCACGGACTAGCGGGGGAGGCTATGAGCAGTTCTTC.

CDR3 DNA: TGTGCCAGCAGCTTAAGGTTTAGCGTAACAACTGGGAACACCGGGGAGCTGTTTTTT. Translated, it gives CASSLRFSVTTGNTGELFF. The gene calls are TRBV7-3 and TRBJ2-2, with D perhaps TRBD2 (5 bases). The CDR3 sequence is 19 residues long. V gave up 1 base and J gave up 1 base, with 19 bases separating them. Germline lookup yields CDR1 SGHTA and CDR2 FQGTGA.

Only one count was recorded for this clone. The final CDR3 position lacks the conserved phenylalanine or tryptophan, pointing to a likely read error. The DNA is left out, because the CDR3 cannot be placed on it with certainty; the CDR3 is given as TCRdb lists it. The J gene is TRBJ1-5, the V gene TRBV21-1. TRBV21-1 is annotated as a pseudogene. The CDR3 is made up of 10 amino acids, end residues included. The CDR3 reads CASSKDGGAL.

This clone was recorded only once. This chain uses TRBV5-1 with TRBJ2-3; weak D call: TRBD1 (5 bases). CDR1 is SGHRS and CDR2 is YFSETQ in the germline V gene. Trimming removed 2 bases at V and 2 bases at J, with 9 bases between. This CDR3 is 14 amino acids long. The CDR3 bases are TGCGCCAGCAGCTTATCAGGGTCCACAGATACGCAGTATTTT. Translated, it gives CASSLSGSTDTQYF.

The chain is built from TRBV2 and TRBJ2-2; TRBD1 matches 7 bases. This CDR3 has 15 residues. Germline V gene sequence: CDR1 SNHLY, CDR2 FYNNEI. J lost 2 bases, V lost 6 bases, and 6 bases had no gene match. DNA for the CDR3: TGTGCCAGCAGACTTCAGGGGGTTAACACCGGGGAGCTGTTTTTT. Translating gives CASRLQGVNTGELFF.

This chain connects TRBV11-2 to TRBJ1-1; the D gene is possibly TRBD1 (5 bases). Per the germline V gene, CDR1 is SGHAT and CDR2 is FQNNGV. Trimming stripped 3 bases from V and 4 bases from J, with 15 bases between. CDR3 length: 15 amino acids. The CDR3 bases are TGTGCCAGCAGCTTGGCTACAGGCTACGGCACTGAAGCTTTCTTT. This encodes CASSLATGYGTEAFF. The variable domain in full, with the rest retrieved from reference TRBV11-2 and TRBJ1-1, is EAGVAQSPRYKIIEKRQSVAFWCNPISGHATLYWYQQILGQGPKLLIQFQNNGVVDDSQLPKDRFSAERLKGVDSTLKIQPAKLEDSAVYLCASSLATGYGTEAFFGQGTRLTVV.

The chain has TRBV4-3 and TRBJ2-3, with D perhaps TRBD1 (7 bases). V was shortened by 4 bases and J by 4 bases, with 9 bases between the two germline ends. The CDR3 spans 13 residues. Germline assignment: CDR1 LGHNA and CDR2 YSLEER. CDR3 in DNA: TGCGCCAGCAGCCCCAGGGGGGCAGATACGCAGTATTTT. Its translation is CASSPRGADTQYF.

CDR3 loop: CASSVRTSGRHEQYF. CDR3 bases: TGTGCCAGCAGTGTCCGGACTAGCGGGAGGCACGAGCAGTACTTC. V and J are TRBV28 and TRBJ2-7, with TRBD2 matching 14 bases. V lost 5 bases and J lost 5; bases outside the gene matches: 5. This CDR3 is 15 amino acids long. Germline loops: CDR1 MDHEN, CDR2 SYDVKM.

The V gene is TRBV6-1, the J gene TRBJ1-5; 8 bases line up with TRBD1. CDR1 is MNHNS and CDR2 is SASEGT in the germline V gene. Trimming removed 1 base from V and 4 bases from J; junction bases left unmatched: 6. The length of the CDR3 is 16 residues. The DNA for the CDR3 is TGTGCCAGCAGTGAAGTAGGACAGGGCCCGAATCAGCCCCAGCATTTT. As protein: CASSEVGQGPNQPQHF.

The V and J genes are TRBV23-1 and TRBJ2-7; 7 bases agree with TRBD1. TRBV23-1 is an ORF, with its function uncertain. The V gene end was trimmed by 4 bases and the J gene end by 4 bases; junction bases not matched to a gene: 16. The CDR3 is made up of 17 amino acids. The CDR3 spells CASSRLYRGPVKYEQYF. The CDR3 coding sequence is TGCGCCAGCAGTCGCCTTTACAGGGGTCCGGTGAAGTACGAGCAGTACTTC.

The chain carries TRBV30 and TRBJ2-1; 13 bases are a match to TRBD2. Looked up from germline, CDR1 is GTSNPN and CDR2 is SVGIG (reference sequence). V was clipped by 8 bases and J by 5 bases; unmatched bases: 9. This CDR3 is 15 amino acids long. The CDR3 bases are TGTGCCGGGGACCTAGGACTAGCGGGAGACAATGAGCAGTTCTTC. Its translation is CAGDLGLAGDNEQFF.

A note on this clone: At the DNA level, this CDR3 is encoded by other sequences in the same sample as well. V and J are TRBV30 and TRBJ2-7; D is uncertain. V was clipped by 5 bases and J by 0 bases, with 8 bases between them. The CDR3 is 12 amino acids. Looked up from germline, CDR1 is GTSNPN and CDR2 is SVGIG (reference sequence). The CDR3 region has the DNA TGTGCCTGGGGCGGTAGCTCCTACGAGCAGTACTTC. It is translated as CAWGGSSYEQYF.

V is TRBV11-3 and J is TRBJ2-3, with 14 bases aligning to TRBD2. CDR1 and CDR2 from the germline V gene are SGHNT and YENEEA. Losses at the gene ends were 5 bases for V and 4 bases for J; bases not matched to a gene: 5. The CDR3 extends over 16 amino acids. CDR3 DNA: TGTGCCAGCAGCCGGGGACTAGCGGGAGTCCCAGATACGCAGTATTTT. Translated, it gives CASSRGLAGVPDTQYF.

The J gene is TRBJ2-5, the V gene TRBV7-2; no firm D call. This CDR3 spans 12 amino acids. The germline V gene encodes CDR1 SGHTA and CDR2 FQGNSA. Trimming cost V 3 bases and J 0 bases, with 2 bases left between them. The CDR3 sequence: CASSFNQETQYF. The DNA for the CDR3 is TGTGCCAGCAGCTTTAACCAAGAGACCCAGTACTTC.

This sequence joins TRBV20-1 and TRBJ1-1, with D maybe TRBD1 (5 bases). The CDR3 covers 11 residues. V gave up 6 bases and J gave up 3 bases, with 8 bases separating them. Germline V CDR1 and CDR2: DFQATT, SNEGSKA (reference sequence). The CDR3 nucleotides are TGCAGTGCAGGGGCATACACTGAAGCTTTCTTT. Amino acid sequence: CSAGAYTEAFF.

In this sample, this clone turned up a few times. This chain links TRBV2 with TRBJ1-1; no clear D gene. Trimming took 2 bases from V and 5 from J, leaving 12 bases between them. Per germline, CDR1 SNHLY and CDR2 FYNNEI. The CDR3 is 14 residues long. CDR3 protein: CASSERGGRTEAFF. CDR3 nucleotides: TGTGCCAGCAGTGAACGTGGCGGTAGGACTGAAGCTTTCTTT.

The V call is TRBV10-3, the J call TRBJ2-7; TRBD2 matches 10 bases. CDR3 length equals 14 residues. V was clipped by 4 bases and J by 4 bases; unmatched bases: 4. Germline V gene data show CDR1 as ENHRY and CDR2 as SYGVKD. CDR3: CAISGTSGRYEQYF. The CDR3 DNA sequence: TGTGCCATCAGTGGGACTAGCGGACGTTACGAGCAGTACTTC.

The rearrangement uses TRBV10-3 and TRBJ2-1, with a weak D call TRBD2 (6 bases). V was cut by 4 bases and J by 12 bases, with 10 bases left in between. From germline, CDR1 is ENHRY and CDR2 SYGVKD. This CDR3 region has 11 residues. CDR3 in amino acids: CAISVGEVQFF. In DNA, the CDR3 is TGTGCCATCAGTGTGGGGGAGGTGCAGTTCTTC.

In its sample, this clone was seen a few times. The chain is built from TRBV4-2 and TRBJ1-2; D remains ambiguous. The CDR3 length is 14 residues. Germline V CDR1 and CDR2: LGHNA, YNFKEQ. The V gene lost 0 bases and the J gene lost 8 bases, with 13 bases spanning the gap. The CDR3 DNA is TGTGCCAGCAGCCAAGATGGAGAAGGTAGGGGCTACACCTTC. Residues: CASSQDGEGRGYTF.

Written as DNA, the CDR3 is TGTGCCAGCAGCCAACAGATAGGGGGCTCCTACGAGCAGTACTTC. Residues: CASSQQIGGSYEQYF. V is TRBV9 and J is TRBJ2-7; possible D gene TRBD1, 6 bases. The CDR3 spans 15 residues. In germline, CDR1 is SGDLS, CDR2 YYNGEE. V shed 4 bases and J shed 0 bases, with 14 bases lying between them.

The genes are TRBV5-4 and TRBJ2-7; tentatively, D is TRBD2 (6 bases). Trimming removed 4 bases at V and 5 bases at J, with 19 bases between. CDR1 SGHNT and CDR2 YYREEE come from the germline V gene (reference sequence). This CDR3 region has 15 residues. The CDR3 reads CASSMRDLAVHEQYF. Here the CDR3 DNA reads TGTGCCAGCAGCATGCGGGACCTAGCTGTACACGAGCAGTACTTC.